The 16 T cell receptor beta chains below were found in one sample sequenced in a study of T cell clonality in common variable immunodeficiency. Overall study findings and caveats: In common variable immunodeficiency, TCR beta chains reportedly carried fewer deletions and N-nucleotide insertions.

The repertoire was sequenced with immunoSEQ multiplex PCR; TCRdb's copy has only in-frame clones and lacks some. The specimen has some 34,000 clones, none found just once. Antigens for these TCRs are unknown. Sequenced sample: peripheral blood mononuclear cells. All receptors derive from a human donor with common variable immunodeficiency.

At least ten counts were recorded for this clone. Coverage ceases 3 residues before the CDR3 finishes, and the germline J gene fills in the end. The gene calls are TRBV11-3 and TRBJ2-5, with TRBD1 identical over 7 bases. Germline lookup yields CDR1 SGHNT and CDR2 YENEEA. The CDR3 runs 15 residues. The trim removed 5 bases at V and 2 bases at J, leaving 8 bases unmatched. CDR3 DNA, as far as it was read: TGTGCCAGCAGCGCACGCCGGGACAGACAAGAGACC. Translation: CASSARRDRQET. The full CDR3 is CASSARRDRQETQYF. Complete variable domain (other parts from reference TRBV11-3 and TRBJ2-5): EAGVVQSPRYKIIEKKQPVAFWCNPISGHNTLYWYLQNLGQGPELLIRYENEEAVDDSQLPKDRFSAERLKGVDSTLKIQPAELGDSAVYLCASSARRDRQETQYFGPGTRLLVL.

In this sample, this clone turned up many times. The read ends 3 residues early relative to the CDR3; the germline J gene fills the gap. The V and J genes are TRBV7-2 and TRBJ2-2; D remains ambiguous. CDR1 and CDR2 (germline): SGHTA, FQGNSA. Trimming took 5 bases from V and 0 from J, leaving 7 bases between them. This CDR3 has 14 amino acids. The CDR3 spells CASSPNTNTGELFF. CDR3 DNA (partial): TGTGCCAGCAGCCCGAACACGAACACCGGGGAG.

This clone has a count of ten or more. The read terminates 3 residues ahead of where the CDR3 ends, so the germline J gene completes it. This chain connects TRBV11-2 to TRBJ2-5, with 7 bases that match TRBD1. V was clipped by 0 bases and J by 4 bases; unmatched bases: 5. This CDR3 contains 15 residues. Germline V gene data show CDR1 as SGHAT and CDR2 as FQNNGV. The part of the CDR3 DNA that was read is TGTGCCAGCAGCTTAGACGGGACAGCTCTAGAGACC. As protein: CASSLDGTALET. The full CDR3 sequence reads CASSLDGTALETQYF.

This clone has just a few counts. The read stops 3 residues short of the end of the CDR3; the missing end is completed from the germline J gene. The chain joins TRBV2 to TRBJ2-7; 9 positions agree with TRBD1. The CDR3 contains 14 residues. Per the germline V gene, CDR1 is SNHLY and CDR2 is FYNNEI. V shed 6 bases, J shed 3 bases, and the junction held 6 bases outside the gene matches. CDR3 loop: CASRRTGVGYEQYF. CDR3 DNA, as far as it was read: TGTGCCAGCAGACGGACAGGGGTGGGCTACGAG.

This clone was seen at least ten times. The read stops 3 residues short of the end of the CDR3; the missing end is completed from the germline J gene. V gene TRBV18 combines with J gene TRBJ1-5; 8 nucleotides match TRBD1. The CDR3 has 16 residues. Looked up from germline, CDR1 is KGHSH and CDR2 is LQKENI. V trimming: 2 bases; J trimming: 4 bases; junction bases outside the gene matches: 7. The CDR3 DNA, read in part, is TGTGCCAGCTCACCATTAACAGGGGGAAGTAATCAGCCC. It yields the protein CASSPLTGGSNQP. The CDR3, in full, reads CASSPLTGGSNQPQHF. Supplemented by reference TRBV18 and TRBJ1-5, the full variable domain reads NAGVMQNPRHLVRRRGQEARLRCSPMKGHSHVYWYRQLPEEGLKFMVYLQKENIIDESGMPKERFSAEFPKEGPSILRIQQVVRGDSAAYFCASSPLTGGSNQPQHFGDGTRLSIL.

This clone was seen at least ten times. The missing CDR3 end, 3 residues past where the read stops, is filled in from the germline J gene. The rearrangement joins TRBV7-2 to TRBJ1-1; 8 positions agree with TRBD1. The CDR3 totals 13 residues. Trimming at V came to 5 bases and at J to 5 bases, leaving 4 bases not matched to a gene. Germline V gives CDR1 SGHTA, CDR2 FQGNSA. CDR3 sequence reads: CASSPTGGTEAFF. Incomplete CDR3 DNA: TGTGCCAGCAGCCCTACAGGGGGAACTGAA.

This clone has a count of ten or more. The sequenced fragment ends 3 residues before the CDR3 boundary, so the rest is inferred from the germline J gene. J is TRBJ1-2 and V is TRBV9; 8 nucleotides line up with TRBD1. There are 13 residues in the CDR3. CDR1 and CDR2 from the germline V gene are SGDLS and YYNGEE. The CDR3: CASSVVPGGGYTF. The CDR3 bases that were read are TGTGCCAGCAGCGTAGTTCCAGGGGGCGGC.

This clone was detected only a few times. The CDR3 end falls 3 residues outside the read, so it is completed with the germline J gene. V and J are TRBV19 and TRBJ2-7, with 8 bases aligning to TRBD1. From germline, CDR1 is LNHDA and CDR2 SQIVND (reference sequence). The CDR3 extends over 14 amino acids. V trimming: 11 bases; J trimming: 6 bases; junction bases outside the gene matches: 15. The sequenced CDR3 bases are TGTGCCTGGAGTCTTACAGGGGGGTCTAGCGAG. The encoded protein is CAWSLTGGSSE. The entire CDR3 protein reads CAWSLTGGSSEQYF.

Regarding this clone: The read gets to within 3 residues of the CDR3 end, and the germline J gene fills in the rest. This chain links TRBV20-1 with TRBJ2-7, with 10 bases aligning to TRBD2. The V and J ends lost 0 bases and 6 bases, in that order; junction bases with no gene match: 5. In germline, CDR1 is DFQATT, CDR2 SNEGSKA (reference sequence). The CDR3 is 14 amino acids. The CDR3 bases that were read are TGCAGTGCTAGAGATGTCCTAGCGGGAGCCGAG. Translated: CSARDVLAGAE. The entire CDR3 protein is CSARDVLAGAEQYF.

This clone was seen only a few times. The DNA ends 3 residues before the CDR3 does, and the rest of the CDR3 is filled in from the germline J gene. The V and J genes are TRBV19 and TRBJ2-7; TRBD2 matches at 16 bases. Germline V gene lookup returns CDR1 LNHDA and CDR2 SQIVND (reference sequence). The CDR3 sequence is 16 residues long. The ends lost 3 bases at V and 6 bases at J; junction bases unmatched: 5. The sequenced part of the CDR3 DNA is TGTGCCAGTAGTATTGGGACTAGCGGGAGGGACGGCGAG. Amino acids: CASSIGTSGRDGE. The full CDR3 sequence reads CASSIGTSGRDGEQYF.

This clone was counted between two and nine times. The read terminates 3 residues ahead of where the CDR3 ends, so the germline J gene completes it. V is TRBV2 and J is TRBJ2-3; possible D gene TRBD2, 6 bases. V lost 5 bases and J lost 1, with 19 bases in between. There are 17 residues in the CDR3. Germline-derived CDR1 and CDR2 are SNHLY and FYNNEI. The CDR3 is CASSWGVEVWGTDTQYF. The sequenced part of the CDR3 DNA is TGTGCCAGCAGTTGGGGGGTTGAGGTGTGGGGCACAGATACG. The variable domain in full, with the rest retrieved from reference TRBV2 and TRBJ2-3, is EPEVTQTPSHQVTQMGQEVILRCVPISNHLYFYWYRQILGQKVEFLVSFYNNEISEKSEIFDDQFSVERPDGSNFTLKIRSTKLEDSAMYFCASSWGVEVWGTDTQYFGPGTRLTVL.

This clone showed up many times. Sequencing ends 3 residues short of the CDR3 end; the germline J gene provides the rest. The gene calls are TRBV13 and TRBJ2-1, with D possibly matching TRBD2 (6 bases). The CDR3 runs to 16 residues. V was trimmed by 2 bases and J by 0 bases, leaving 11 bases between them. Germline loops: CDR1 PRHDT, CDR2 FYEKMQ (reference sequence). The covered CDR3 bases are TGTGCCAGCAGCTTATCAGCGGGCTACTCCTACAATGAG. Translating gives CASSLSAGYSYNE. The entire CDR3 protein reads CASSLSAGYSYNEQFF. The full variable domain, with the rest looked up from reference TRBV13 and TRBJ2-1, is AAGVIQSPRHLIKEKRETATLKCYPIPRHDTVYWYQQGPGQDPQFLISFYEKMQSDKGSIPDRFSAQQFSDYHSELNMSSLELGDSALYFCASSLSAGYSYNEQFFGPGTRLTVL.

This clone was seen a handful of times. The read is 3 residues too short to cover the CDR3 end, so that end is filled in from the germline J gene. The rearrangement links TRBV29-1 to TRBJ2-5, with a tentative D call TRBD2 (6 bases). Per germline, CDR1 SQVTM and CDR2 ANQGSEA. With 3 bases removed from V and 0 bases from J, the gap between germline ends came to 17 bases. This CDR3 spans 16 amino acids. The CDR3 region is CSVERDLASDQETQYF. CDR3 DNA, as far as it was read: TGCAGCGTTGAGCGGGACCTAGCGTCGGACCAAGAGACC.

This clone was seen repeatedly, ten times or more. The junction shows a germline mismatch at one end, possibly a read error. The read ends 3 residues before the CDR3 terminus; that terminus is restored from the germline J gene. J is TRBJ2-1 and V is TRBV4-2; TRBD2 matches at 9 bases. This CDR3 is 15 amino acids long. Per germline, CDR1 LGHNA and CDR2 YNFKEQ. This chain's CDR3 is CASSQPTSGVNEQFF. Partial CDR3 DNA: TGCGCCAGCAGCCAACCGACTAGCGGAGTCAATGAG.

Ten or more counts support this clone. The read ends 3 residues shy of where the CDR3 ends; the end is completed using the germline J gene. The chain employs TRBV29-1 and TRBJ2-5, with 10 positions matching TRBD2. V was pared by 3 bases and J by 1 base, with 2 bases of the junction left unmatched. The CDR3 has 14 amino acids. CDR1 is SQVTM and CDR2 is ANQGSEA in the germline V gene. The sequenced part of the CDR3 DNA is TGCAGCGTTGAGGGACTAGCGCCCCAAGAGACC. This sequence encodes CSVEGLAPQET. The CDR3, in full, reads CSVEGLAPQETQYF.

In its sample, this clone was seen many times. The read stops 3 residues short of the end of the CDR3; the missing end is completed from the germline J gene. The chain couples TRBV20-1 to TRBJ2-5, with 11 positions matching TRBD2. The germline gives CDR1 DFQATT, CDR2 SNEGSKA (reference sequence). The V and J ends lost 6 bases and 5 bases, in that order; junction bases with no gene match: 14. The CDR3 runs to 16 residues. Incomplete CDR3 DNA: TGCAGTGCAGCGCCTGGGACTAGCGGCTCCGGGGAGACC. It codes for CSAAPGTSGSGET. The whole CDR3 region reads CSAAPGTSGSGETQYF.